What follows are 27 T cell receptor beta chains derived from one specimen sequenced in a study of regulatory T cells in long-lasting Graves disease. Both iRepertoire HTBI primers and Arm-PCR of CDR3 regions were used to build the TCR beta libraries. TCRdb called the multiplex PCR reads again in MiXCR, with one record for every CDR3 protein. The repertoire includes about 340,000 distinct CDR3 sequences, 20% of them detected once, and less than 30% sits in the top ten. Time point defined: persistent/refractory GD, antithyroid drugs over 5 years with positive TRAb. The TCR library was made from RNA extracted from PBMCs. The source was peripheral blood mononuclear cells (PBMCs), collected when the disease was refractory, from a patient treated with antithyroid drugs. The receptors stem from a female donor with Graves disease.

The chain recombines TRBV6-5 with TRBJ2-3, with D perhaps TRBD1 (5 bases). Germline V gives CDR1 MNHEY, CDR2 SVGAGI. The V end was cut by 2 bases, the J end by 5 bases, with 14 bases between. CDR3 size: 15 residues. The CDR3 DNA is TGTGCCAGCAGTTACGGAAGGGGAAGTAAAGATACGCAGTATTTT. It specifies CASSYGRGSKDTQYF.

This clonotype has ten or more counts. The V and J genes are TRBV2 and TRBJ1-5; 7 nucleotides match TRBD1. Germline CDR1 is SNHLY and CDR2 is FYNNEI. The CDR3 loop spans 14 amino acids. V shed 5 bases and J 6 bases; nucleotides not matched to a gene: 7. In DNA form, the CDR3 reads TGTGCCAGCAGTCGACAGGGCCAAGGTCAGCCCCAGCATTTT. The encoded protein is CASSRQGQGQPQHF.

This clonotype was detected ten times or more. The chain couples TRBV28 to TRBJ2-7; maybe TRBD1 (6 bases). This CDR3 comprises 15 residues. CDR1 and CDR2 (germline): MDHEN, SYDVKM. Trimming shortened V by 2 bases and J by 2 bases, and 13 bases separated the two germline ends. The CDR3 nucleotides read TGTGCCAGCAGTTTAGGTGGGACATCTACCTACGAGCAGTACTTC. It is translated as CASSLGGTSTYEQYF.

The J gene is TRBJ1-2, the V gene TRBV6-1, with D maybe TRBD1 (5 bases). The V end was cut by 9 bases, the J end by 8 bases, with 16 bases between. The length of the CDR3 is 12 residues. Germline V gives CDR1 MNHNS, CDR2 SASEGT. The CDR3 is CASDQGRRGYTF. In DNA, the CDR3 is TGTGCCAGTGATCAGGGAAGAAGAGGCTACACCTTC.

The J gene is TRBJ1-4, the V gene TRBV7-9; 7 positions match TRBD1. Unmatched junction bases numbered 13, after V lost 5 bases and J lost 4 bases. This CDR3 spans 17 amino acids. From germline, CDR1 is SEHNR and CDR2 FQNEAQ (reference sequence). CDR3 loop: CASSLVQLGQLNEKLFF. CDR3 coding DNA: TGTGCCAGCAGCCTTGTCCAATTGGGACAGCTTAATGAAAAACTGTTTTTT. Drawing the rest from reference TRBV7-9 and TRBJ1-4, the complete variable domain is DTGVSQNPRHKITKRGQNVTFRCDPISEHNRLYWYRQTLGQGPEFLTYFQNEAQLEKSRLLSDRFSAERPKGSFSTLEIQRTEQGDSAMYLCASSLVQLGQLNEKLFFGSGTQLSVL.

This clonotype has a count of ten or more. This CDR3 is CASRLLDRALDYGYTF. Here the CDR3 DNA reads TGTGCCAGCAGGCTCCTAGACAGGGCGTTAGACTATGGCTACACCTTC. The gene calls are TRBV25-1 and TRBJ1-2, with 7 bases fitting TRBD1. The ends lost 6 bases at V and 3 bases at J; junction bases unmatched: 13. The V gene's germline CDR1 is MGHDK and CDR2 SYGVNS. The CDR3 contains 16 residues.

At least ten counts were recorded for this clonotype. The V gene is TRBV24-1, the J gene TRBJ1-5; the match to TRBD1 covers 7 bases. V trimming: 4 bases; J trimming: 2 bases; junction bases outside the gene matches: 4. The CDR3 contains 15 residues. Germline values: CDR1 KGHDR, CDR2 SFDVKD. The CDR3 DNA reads TGTGCCACCAGTGAGGAGGGGGCGGGCAATCAGCCCCAGCATTTT. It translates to CATSEEGAGNQPQHF.

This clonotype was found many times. CDR3 nucleotides: TGTGCCAGCAGTTTAGGGGCGGGCCGCTGGACTAGCGGCTCCCAAGAGACCCAGTACTTC. Its protein product is CASSLGAGRWTSGSQETQYF. The gene calls are TRBV28 and TRBJ2-5; the match to TRBD2 covers 10 bases. The CDR3 consists of 20 residues. V was clipped by 2 bases and J by 1 base; unmatched bases: 16. Germline CDR1 is MDHEN and CDR2 is SYDVKM. Full variable domain (missing parts from reference TRBV28 and TRBJ2-5): DVKVTQSSRYLVKRTGEKVFLECVQDMDHENMFWYRQDPGLGLRLIYFSYDVKMKEKGDIPEGYSVSREKKERFSLILESASTNQTSMYLCASSLGAGRWTSGSQETQYFGPGTRLLVL.

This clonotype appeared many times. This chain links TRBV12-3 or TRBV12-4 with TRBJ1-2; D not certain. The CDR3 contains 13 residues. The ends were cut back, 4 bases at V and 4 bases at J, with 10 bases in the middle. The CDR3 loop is CASSWSPVYGYTF. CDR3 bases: TGTGCCAGCAGTTGGTCGCCCGTCTATGGCTACACCTTC.

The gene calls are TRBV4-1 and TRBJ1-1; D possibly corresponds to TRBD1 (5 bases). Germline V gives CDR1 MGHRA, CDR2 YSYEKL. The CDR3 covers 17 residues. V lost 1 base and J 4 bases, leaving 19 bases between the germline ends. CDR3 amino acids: CASSQVFRRQGGTEAFF. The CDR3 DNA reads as TGCGCCAGCAGCCAAGTATTTCGTAGGCAGGGTGGCACTGAAGCTTTCTTT.

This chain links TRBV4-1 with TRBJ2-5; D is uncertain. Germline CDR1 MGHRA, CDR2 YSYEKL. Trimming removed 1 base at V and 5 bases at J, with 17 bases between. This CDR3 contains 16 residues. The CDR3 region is CASSQGFGDVGETQYF. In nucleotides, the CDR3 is TGCGCCAGCAGCCAAGGATTTGGAGACGTGGGGGAGACCCAGTACTTC.

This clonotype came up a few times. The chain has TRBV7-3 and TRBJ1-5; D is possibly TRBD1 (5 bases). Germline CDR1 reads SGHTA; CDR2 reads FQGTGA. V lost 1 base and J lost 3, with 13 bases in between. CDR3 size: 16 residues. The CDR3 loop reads CASSLRGAGFNQPQHF. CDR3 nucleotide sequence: TGTGCCAGCAGCTTAAGGGGCGCTGGATTCAATCAGCCCCAGCATTTT. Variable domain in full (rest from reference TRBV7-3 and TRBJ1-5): GAGVSQTPSNKVTEKGKYVELRCDPISGHTALYWYRQSLGQGPEFLIYFQGTGAADDSGLPNDRFFAVRPEGSVSTLKIQRTERGDSAVYLCASSLRGAGFNQPQHFGDGTRLSIL.

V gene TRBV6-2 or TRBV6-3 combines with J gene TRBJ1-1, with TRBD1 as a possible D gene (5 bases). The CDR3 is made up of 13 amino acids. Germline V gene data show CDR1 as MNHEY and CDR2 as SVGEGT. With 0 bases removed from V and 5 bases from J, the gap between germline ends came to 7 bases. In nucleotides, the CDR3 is TGTGCCAGCAGTTACTCCTGGGGGACTGAAGCTTTCTTT. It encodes CASSYSWGTEAFF.

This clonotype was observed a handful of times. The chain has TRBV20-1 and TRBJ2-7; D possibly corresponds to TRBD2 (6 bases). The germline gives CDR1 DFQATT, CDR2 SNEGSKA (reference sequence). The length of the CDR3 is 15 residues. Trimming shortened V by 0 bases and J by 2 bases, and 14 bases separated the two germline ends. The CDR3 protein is CSARDLLAGTYEQYF. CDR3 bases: TGCAGTGCTAGAGATCTACTAGCTGGAACCTACGAGCAGTACTTC.

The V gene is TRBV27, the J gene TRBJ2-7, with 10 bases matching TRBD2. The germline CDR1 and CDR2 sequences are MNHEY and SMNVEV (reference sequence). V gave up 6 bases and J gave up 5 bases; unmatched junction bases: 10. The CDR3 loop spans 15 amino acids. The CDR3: CASRYQAGGNDEQYF. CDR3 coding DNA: TGTGCCAGCAGATACCAAGCGGGAGGGAACGACGAGCAGTACTTC.

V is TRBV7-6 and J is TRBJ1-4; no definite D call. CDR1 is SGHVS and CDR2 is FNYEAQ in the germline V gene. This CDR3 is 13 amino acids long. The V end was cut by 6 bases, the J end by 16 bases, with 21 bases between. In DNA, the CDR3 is TGTGCCAGCAGTTTTAAATACAAAGGTGTTCAGTTTTTT. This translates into CASSFKYKGVQFF.

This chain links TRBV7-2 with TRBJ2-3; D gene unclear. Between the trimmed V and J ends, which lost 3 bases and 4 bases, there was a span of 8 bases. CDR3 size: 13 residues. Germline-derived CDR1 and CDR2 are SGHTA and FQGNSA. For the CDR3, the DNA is TGTGCCAGCAGCTTCGACGGTGCAGATACGCAGTATTTT. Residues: CASSFDGADTQYF.

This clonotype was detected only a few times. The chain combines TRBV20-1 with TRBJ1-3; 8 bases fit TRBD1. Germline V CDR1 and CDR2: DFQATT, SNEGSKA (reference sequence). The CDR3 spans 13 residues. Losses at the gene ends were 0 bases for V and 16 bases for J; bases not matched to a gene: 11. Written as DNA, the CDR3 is TGCAGTGCTAGAGATCCCCACCGGGACAGGATCTATTTT. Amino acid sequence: CSARDPHRDRIYF.

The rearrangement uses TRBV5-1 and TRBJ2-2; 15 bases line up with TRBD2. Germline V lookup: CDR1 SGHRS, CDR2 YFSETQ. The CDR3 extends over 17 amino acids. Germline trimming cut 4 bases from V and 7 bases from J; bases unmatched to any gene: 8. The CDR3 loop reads CASSQGLAGGRGGELFF. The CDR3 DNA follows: TGCGCCAGCAGCCAAGGACTAGCGGGGGGGCGAGGCGGGGAGCTGTTTTTT.

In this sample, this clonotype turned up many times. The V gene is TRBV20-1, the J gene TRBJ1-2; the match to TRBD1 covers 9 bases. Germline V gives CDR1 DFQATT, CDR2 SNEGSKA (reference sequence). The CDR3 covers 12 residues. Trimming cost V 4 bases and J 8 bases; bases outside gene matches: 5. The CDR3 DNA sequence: TGCAGTGCTATACAGGGGGCTTTGGGCTACACCTTC. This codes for CSAIQGALGYTF.

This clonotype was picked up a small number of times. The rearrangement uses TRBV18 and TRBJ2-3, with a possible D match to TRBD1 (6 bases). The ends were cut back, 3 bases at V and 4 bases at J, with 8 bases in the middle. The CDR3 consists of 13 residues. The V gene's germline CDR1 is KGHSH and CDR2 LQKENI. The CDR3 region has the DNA TGTGCCAGCTCACCGGACAGAGCAGATACGCAGTATTTT. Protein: CASSPDRADTQYF.

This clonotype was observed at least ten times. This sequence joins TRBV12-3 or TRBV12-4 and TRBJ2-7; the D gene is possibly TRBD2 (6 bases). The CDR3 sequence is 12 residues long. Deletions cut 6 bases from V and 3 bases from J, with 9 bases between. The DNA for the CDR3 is TGTGCCAGCAGCGGGAGCGGCTACGAGCAGTACTTC. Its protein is CASSGSGYEQYF.

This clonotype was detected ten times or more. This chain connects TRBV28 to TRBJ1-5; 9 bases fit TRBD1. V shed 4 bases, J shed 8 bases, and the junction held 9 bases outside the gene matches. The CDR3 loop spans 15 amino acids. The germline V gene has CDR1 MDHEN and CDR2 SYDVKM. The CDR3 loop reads CASSSGTGGLEPQHF. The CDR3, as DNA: TGTGCCAGCAGTTCGGGTACAGGGGGCTTAGAGCCCCAGCATTTT.

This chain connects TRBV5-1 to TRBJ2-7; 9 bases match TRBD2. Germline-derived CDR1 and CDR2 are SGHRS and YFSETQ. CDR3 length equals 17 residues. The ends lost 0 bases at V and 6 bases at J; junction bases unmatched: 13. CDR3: CASSLDTTAGLAREQYF. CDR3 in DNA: TGCGCCAGCAGCTTGGACACTACCGCTGGACTAGCGCGCGAGCAGTACTTC.

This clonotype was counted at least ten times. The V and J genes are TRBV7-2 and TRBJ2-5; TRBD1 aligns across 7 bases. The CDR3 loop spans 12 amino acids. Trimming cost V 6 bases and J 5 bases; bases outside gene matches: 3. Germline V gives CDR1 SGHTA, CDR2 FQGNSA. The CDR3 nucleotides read TGTGCCAGCAGTTACAGGGGTGAGACCCAGTACTTC. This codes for CASSYRGETQYF.

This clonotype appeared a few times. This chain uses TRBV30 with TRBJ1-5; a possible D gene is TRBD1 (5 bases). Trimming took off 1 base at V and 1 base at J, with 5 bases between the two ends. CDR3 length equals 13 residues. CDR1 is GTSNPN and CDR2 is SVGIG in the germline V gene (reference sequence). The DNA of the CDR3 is TGTGCCTGGAGTGCAGGGAGCAATCAGCCCCAGCATTTT. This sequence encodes CAWSAGSNQPQHF.

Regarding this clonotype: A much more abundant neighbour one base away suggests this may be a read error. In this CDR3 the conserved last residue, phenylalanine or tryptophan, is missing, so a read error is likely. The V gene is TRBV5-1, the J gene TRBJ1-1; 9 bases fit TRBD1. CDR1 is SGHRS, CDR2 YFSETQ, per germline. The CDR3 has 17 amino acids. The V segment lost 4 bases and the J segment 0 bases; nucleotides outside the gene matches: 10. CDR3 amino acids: CASSPGTGRGVNTEAFL. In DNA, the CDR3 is TGCGCCAGCAGCCCGGGGACAGGGCGAGGCGTGAACACTGAAGCTTTCCTT.